The 22 T cell receptor beta chains below were found in one sample sequenced in a study of shared clonotypes between healthy human individuals. The protocol was immunoSEQ multiplex PCR, while the TCRdb copy is restricted to in-frame clones and leaves out a portion. Here the sample spans 2 million to 2.5 million clones, around 95% being singletons. The sequenced material came from naive CD4+ T cells sorted from blood. Subset specified: CD45RA+ positively selected. The receptors derive from a man in his late teens or twenties in good health.

Comments on this clone: Within the sample, other DNA sequences also encode this same CDR3. The chain carries TRBV10-3 and TRBJ2-7; no definite D call. Germline V CDR1 and CDR2: ENHRY, SYGVKD. This CDR3 has 12 residues. The germline V and J ends were trimmed by 3 bases and 2 bases, with 5 bases remaining between them. The CDR3 nucleotides read TGTGCCATCAGTGAAACAGCCTACGAGCAGTACTTC. It translates to CAISETAYEQYF.

CDR3 amino acids: CASSPGQTSGNTIYF. CDR3 nucleotide sequence: TGCGCCAGCAGCCCCGGACAGACTTCTGGAAACACCATATATTTT. The rearrangement links TRBV4-1 to TRBJ1-3; maybe TRBD1 (6 bases). The germline V gene has CDR1 MGHRA and CDR2 YSYEKL. The CDR3 is made up of 15 amino acids. V was pared by 4 bases and J by 1 base, with 11 bases between.

The chain recombines TRBV27 with TRBJ1-3; D uncertain. The CDR3 loop spans 15 amino acids. V was clipped by 2 bases and J by 0 bases, with 8 bases between them. Germline loops: CDR1 MNHEY, CDR2 SMNVEV (reference sequence). This chain's CDR3 is CASSLGPYSGNTIYF. For the CDR3, the DNA is TGTGCCAGCAGTTTAGGGCCCTACTCTGGAAACACCATATATTTT.

The CDR3 spells CASSSQPVDFNSPLHF. CDR3 nucleotides: TGCGCCAGCAGCTCCCAGCCCGTAGACTTTAATTCACCCCTCCACTTT. The chain is built from TRBV5-1 and TRBJ1-6; D not resolved. Looked up from germline, CDR1 is SGHRS and CDR2 is YFSETQ. The CDR3 length is 16 residues. Trimming left V 3 bases short and J 6 bases short, with 16 bases between.

V is TRBV5-4 and J is TRBJ1-6; TRBD1 might be the D (6 bases). The CDR3 totals 15 residues. Trimming removed 0 bases at V and 7 bases at J, with 11 bases between. Germline V gene sequence: CDR1 SGHNT, CDR2 YYREEE (reference sequence). The CDR3 reads CASSLDQGPNSPLHF. Here the CDR3 DNA reads TGTGCCAGCAGCTTGGATCAGGGGCCGAATTCACCCCTCCACTTT.

The V call is TRBV21-1, the J call TRBJ1-5. TRBV21-1 is shown as a pseudogene. This CDR3 spans 17 amino acids. In nucleotides, the CDR3 is TGTGCCAGCAGCAAAGGGAGGGCACCTTATAGCAATCAGCCCCAGCATTTT. Amino acids: CASSKGRAPYSNQPQHF.

The chain is built from TRBV29-1 and TRBJ2-3; D is perhaps TRBD1 (5 bases). V was pared by 7 bases and J by 4 bases, with 12 bases between. Germline assignment: CDR1 SQVTM and CDR2 ANQGSEA. The CDR3 contains 12 residues. CDR3 amino acids: CSAAPGSDTQYF. The CDR3 coding sequence is TGCAGCGCCGCCCCAGGGTCAGATACGCAGTATTTT.

The genes are TRBV28 and TRBJ2-7; TRBD1 agrees at 9 bases. The CDR3 is 17 residues long. Looked up from germline, CDR1 is MDHEN and CDR2 is SYDVKM. Trimming took 4 bases from V and 3 from J; bases not matched to a gene: 13. The CDR3 DNA reads TGTGCCAGCAGTTCCCCTCCGGGACAGGGTCATAGCTACGAGCAGTACTTC. Protein sequence: CASSSPPGQGHSYEQYF. Complete variable domain (other parts from reference TRBV28 and TRBJ2-7): DVKVTQSSRYLVKRTGEKVFLECVQDMDHENMFWYRQDPGLGLRLIYFSYDVKMKEKGDIPEGYSVSREKKERFSLILESASTNQTSMYLCASSSPPGQGHSYEQYFGPGTRLTVT.

This chain joins TRBV9 and TRBJ2-2; a weak D match, TRBD2 (5 bases). The CDR3 runs 16 residues. The V end was cut by 0 bases, the J end by 2 bases, with 11 bases between. CDR1 and CDR2 (germline): SGDLS, YYNGEE. CDR3 region: CASSVAFGINTGELFF. The CDR3 DNA is TGTGCCAGCAGCGTAGCTTTCGGGATCAACACCGGGGAGCTGTTTTTT.

V gene TRBV6-4 combines with J gene TRBJ1-2; no clear D gene. The germline V gene has CDR1 MRHNA and CDR2 SNTAGT. CDR3 length: 15 amino acids. The germline V and J ends were trimmed by 2 bases and 1 base, with 11 bases remaining between them. CDR3 bases: TGTGCCAGCAGTGACGCCCAGATGGATAACTATGGCTACACCTTC. Translated, it gives CASSDAQMDNYGYTF.

Of note for this clone: A much larger clone differs by one base, so this may be a read error. The same CDR3 can be traced to other DNA sequences in this sample. This chain joins TRBV29-1 and TRBJ1-1; D call uncertain. The CDR3 loop spans 13 amino acids. Germline-derived CDR1 and CDR2 are SQVTM and ANQGSEA. This CDR3 reads CSVLRVMNTEAFF. The CDR3 DNA reads as TGCAGTGTTCTAAGGGTCATGAACACTGAAGCTTTCTTT.

This sequence joins TRBV14 and TRBJ1-1; no firm D call. The CDR3 loop spans 15 amino acids. Germline CDR1 is SGHDN and CDR2 is FVKESK. The V and J ends lost 1 base and 2 bases respectively, with 11 bases between them. CDR3 in DNA: TGTGCCAGCAGCCAAGCGAGACACCTAAACACTGAAGCTTTCTTT. Translated, it gives CASSQARHLNTEAFF.

The gene calls are TRBV7-2 and TRBJ2-7; 8 nucleotides match TRBD1. Germline CDR1 and CDR2: SGHTA and FQGNSA. V dropped 0 bases and J dropped 5; count of bases not matched to a gene: 6. The CDR3 is 15 amino acids. The CDR3 loop is CASSLARDRQDEQYF. The CDR3 DNA is TGTGCCAGCAGCTTAGCCCGGGACAGGCAGGACGAGCAGTACTTC. Looking up the rest from reference TRBV7-2 and TRBJ2-7 gives the full variable domain: GAGVSQSPSNKVTEKGKDVELRCDPISGHTALYWYRQSLGQGLEFLIYFQGNSAPDKSGLPSDRFSAERTGGSVSTLTIQRTQQEDSAVYLCASSLARDRQDEQYFGPGTRLTVT.

The chain recombines TRBV25-1 with TRBJ2-5; unclear D gene. V dropped 5 bases and J dropped 2 bases, with 6 bases sitting between them. CDR1 MGHDK and CDR2 SYGVNS come from the germline V gene. CDR3 length equals 12 residues. CDR3: CASSRQQETQYF. The CDR3 coding sequence is TGTGCCAGCAGTCGGCAGCAAGAGACCCAGTACTTC.

V and J are TRBV7-9 and TRBJ1-4; D uncertain. Germline V gene data show CDR1 as SEHNR and CDR2 as FQNEAQ (reference sequence). V gave up 1 base and J gave up 3 bases, with 6 bases separating them. CDR3 length equals 14 residues. CDR3 coding DNA: TGTGCCAGCAGCTTAGGGCCTCCTAATGAAAAACTGTTTTTT. Residues: CASSLGPPNEKLFF.

The genes are TRBV6-5 and TRBJ1-4; a weak D match, TRBD1 (5 bases). This CDR3 is 14 amino acids long. The germline V gene encodes CDR1 MNHEY and CDR2 SVGAGI. V gave up 8 bases and J gave up 6 bases, with 16 bases separating them. The CDR3 DNA reads as TGTGCCAGCTCTAGGCAGGGCGTTTATGAAAAACTGTTTTTT. Amino acids: CASSRQGVYEKLFF.

On this clone: Within the sample, other DNA sequences also encode this same CDR3. The chain uses TRBV2 and TRBJ1-4; no clear D gene. Trimming left V 0 bases short and J 0 bases short, with 5 bases between. The length of the CDR3 is 15 residues. Germline-derived CDR1 and CDR2 are SNHLY and FYNNEI. CDR3 loop: CASSEAGTTNEKLFF. The CDR3 bases are TGTGCCAGCAGTGAAGCAGGGACAACTAATGAAAAACTGTTTTTT.

The V call is TRBV18, the J call TRBJ2-2, with 8 bases lining up with TRBD1. The germline V gene encodes CDR1 KGHSH and CDR2 LQKENI. Trimming cost V 5 bases and J 4 bases; bases outside gene matches: 9. This CDR3 has 16 residues. The CDR3 region has the DNA TGTGCCAGCTCAGCGTACAGGGGGTCCCTCACCGGGGAGCTGTTTTTT. Encoded protein: CASSAYRGSLTGELFF. The full variable domain, its missing parts supplied by reference TRBV18 and TRBJ2-2, is NAGVMQNPRHLVRRRGQEARLRCSPMKGHSHVYWYRQLPEEGLKFMVYLQKENIIDESGMPKERFSAEFPKEGPSILRIQQVVRGDSAAYFCASSAYRGSLTGELFFGEGSRLTVL.

This chain joins TRBV7-9 and TRBJ2-3, with a possible D match to TRBD2 (6 bases). The CDR3 contains 17 residues. In germline, CDR1 is SEHNR, CDR2 FQNEAQ (reference sequence). The germline V and J ends were trimmed by 0 bases and 1 base, with 14 bases remaining between them. CDR3 nucleotides: TGTGCCAGCAGCTTAGCTCGCGGGACGGATCGCACAGATACGCAGTATTTT. It specifies CASSLARGTDRTDTQYF.

This chain connects TRBV5-1 to TRBJ2-5; the D gene is possibly TRBD2 (6 bases). This CDR3 is 15 amino acids long. The V gene lost 4 bases and the J gene lost 5 bases, with 18 bases spanning the gap. The germline V gene has CDR1 SGHRS and CDR2 YFSETQ. Here the CDR3 reads CASSRTGEGRETQYF. The CDR3 DNA is TGCGCCAGCAGCCGTACGGGAGAGGGACGGGAGACCCAGTACTTC.

The chain has TRBV13 and TRBJ2-6, with D uncertain. V lost 4 bases, J lost 3 bases, and 13 bases lay in between. Germline V CDR1 and CDR2: PRHDT, FYEKMQ (reference sequence). CDR3 size: 16 residues. Here the CDR3 reads CASSYSLTGGANVLTF. CDR3 DNA sequence: TGTGCCAGCAGCTACTCCCTCACGGGTGGGGCCAACGTCCTGACTTTC.

A remark on this clone: This same CDR3 is encoded by further DNA sequences in the sample. The chain carries TRBV28 and TRBJ1-5; D ambiguous. The germline gives CDR1 MDHEN, CDR2 SYDVKM. The CDR3 extends over 16 amino acids. The V and J ends lost 5 bases and 0 bases respectively, with 14 bases between them. The CDR3 sequence is CASSLSRDYSNQPQHF. CDR3 in DNA: TGTGCCAGCAGTCTCTCCCGGGATTATAGCAATCAGCCCCAGCATTTT.